This T cell receptor beta chain comes out of a study of blood T cell repertoires in COVID-19. Study-wide context: Researchers got acute and convalescent COVID-19 samples from the United States, Italy and Spain. From T cells, B-cell-depleted T cells, or PBMCs came the material, which was cDNA or gDNA.

Looked up from germline, CDR1 is SGHRS and CDR2 is YFSETQ. CDR3 length: 15 residues. V gave up 6 bases and J gave up 6 bases; unmatched junction bases: 9. As originally analysed: It was from reference gene primer amplification that nucleated cell counts were estimated. The method was immunoSEQ multiplex PCR; TCRdb's version includes in-frame clones alone and lacks a portion of them. That table gives V, J and clone size, and the DNA gave D and trimming. The sample includes hundreds of thousands of clones, approximately 84% of them seen just once. This sequence originates from a man in his forties with acute or convalescent COVID-19. The chain has TRBV5-1 and TRBJ2-3, with TRBD1 matching over 11 bases. Sequences were obtained from peripheral blood. CDR3 protein: CASNYAGQGVDTQYF. The DNA for the CDR3 is TGCGCCAGCAACTACGCGGGACAGGGGGTGGATACGCAGTATTTT.